This T cell receptor (beta chain) was recovered during a study of Ad26.COV2.S vaccination and SARS-CoV-2 variants. The protocol was immunoSEQ multiplex PCR, while the TCRdb copy is restricted to in-frame clones and leaves out a portion. The table shows a few hundred thousand clones, with roughly 90% occurring only once. Remarks on this clone: The identical CDR3 is also encoded by other nucleotide sequences in the sample.

Treatment defined: about 20 received Ad26.COV2.S at low or high dose, single or two shots; five or six received placebo; per-sample allocation not given. Day 63 after the first vaccine or placebo injection was the time point for sampling. After removal of 6 bases from V and 2 bases from J, the junction contained 4 bases not matched to a gene. This CDR3 comprises 14 residues. Germline V gene data show CDR1 as MNHEY and CDR2 as SVGAGI. The TCR comes from a person between 18 and 65 years old who received the Ad26.COV2.S COVID-19 vaccine or a placebo. The material sequenced was peripheral blood, taken in a trial of Ad26.COV2.S vaccine versus placebo. This chain links TRBV6-5 with TRBJ1-2; 9 bases align to TRBD1. The CDR3 loop reads CASSYGTGNYGYTF. The CDR3 DNA reads TGTGCCAGCAGCTACGGGACAGGGAACTATGGCTACACCTTC.